This T cell receptor beta chain was captured by sequencing in a study of shared T cell receptors in the human thymus. This CDR3 has 16 residues. Per germline, CDR1 SGHDT and CDR2 YYEEEE. V was shortened by 6 bases and J by 0 bases, with 18 bases between the two germline ends. Clones were read by immunoSEQ multiplex PCR, and TCRdb kept only the in-frame ones, dropping some. The sample lists about 710,000 clones; 70% to 90% were seen once. These sequences were also reported in another study, on human thymus T cells. Turning to that study: Corrective cardiac operations yielded the resected thymus tissue.

The material sequenced was thymocytes. The genes are TRBV5-6 and TRBJ1-2; TRBD1 is a possible D gene (5 bases). The receptor comes from a boy under three years old with a congenital heart defect. The CDR3 region is CASIRGRAYPNYGYTF. Written as DNA, the CDR3 is TGTGCCAGCATTCGGGGGAGGGCCTACCCTAACTATGGCTACACCTTC.